This TCR beta chain was identified in a study of T cell responses to AZD1222 COVID-19 vaccine. Findings of the study overall: Only after the peak T cell response were repertoires sampled.

Using immunoSEQ multiplex PCR, the repertoire was profiled, and TCRdb retains in-frame clones only, with some absent. This table holds about 150,000 clones, about 90% found once. The V gene end was trimmed by 10 bases and the J gene end by 2 bases; junction bases not matched to a gene: 12. This CDR3 spans 15 amino acids. Germline-derived CDR1 and CDR2 are MNHEY and SMNVEV (reference sequence). On this clone: The antigen remains unidentified.

This receptor was identified in an adult in good health. The sample in question was peripheral blood, obtained on day 0 of AZD1222 vaccination. This rearrangement joins TRBV27 to TRBJ2-3, with TRBD2 matching 7 bases. The CDR3 nucleotides are TGTGCCACCTCGTTCGGGGGAGGGTACACAGATACGCAGTATTTT. Translated, it gives CATSFGGGYTDTQYF.